This T cell receptor beta chain was captured by sequencing in a study of control samples from healthy donors and cancer patients. The assay was immunoSEQ multiplex PCR, and TCRdb's table has in-frame clones only and misses some. The repertoire includes 75,000 to 100,000 clones, roughly 92% of them detected once, and approximately 3% sits in the top ten. Germline-derived CDR1 and CDR2 are SNHLY and FYNNEI. This CDR3 region has 14 residues. V lost 0 bases and J lost 6, with 11 bases in between. Sequencing input: blood. The sequence came from a human donor in good health. The donor label of this sample is uncertain. The V gene is TRBV2, the J gene TRBJ1-2, with D maybe TRBD1 (5 bases). The CDR3 nucleotides are TGTGCCAGCAGTGAAGCGAGGCAGGGTCATGGCTACACCTTC. Its translation is CASSEARQGHGYTF.